The rows below give T cell receptor beta chains drawn from one sample of a study of T cell changes during pregnancy in multiple sclerosis. This table comes from immunoSEQ multiplex PCR, and its TCRdb copy is limited to in-frame clones, with some not included. Altogether approximately 71,000 clones are present, about nine tenths being singletons, with the ten largest covering less than 2%. This sample comprised peripheral blood, obtained in the second trimester of pregnancy. The receptors derive from a female donor with multiple sclerosis, enrolled in a pregnancy study. The CDR3 runs from the conserved cysteine through the conserved F or W. Fields, in order: CDR3 length, clone size, J gene, V gene, D gene, CDR3 protein, CDR3 DNA. The D gene is left open where the match is weak. Size is stated for part of the rows, as once, few or many counts, or as a class when the clone is expanded.

18 . TRBJ2-1 TRBV7-9 TRBD1 CASHPGTGGIKRSNEQFF TGTGCCAGCCACCCCGGGACAGGGGGAATTAAAAGGTCTAATGAGCAGTTCTTC
16 . TRBJ2-1 TRBV5-1 TRBD1 CASSLLGQGKHNEQFF TGCGCCAGCAGCTTGTTGGGACAGGGAAAACACAATGAGCAGTTCTTC
15 . TRBJ2-2 TRBV9 TRBD1 CASSGDSVYTGELFF TGTGCCAGCAGCGGGGACAGCGTTTACACCGGGGAGCTGTTTTTT
17 . TRBJ2-1 TRBV7-2 TRBD2 CASSLVVGGRSGNEQFF TGTGCCAGCAGCTTAGTTGTGGGCGGGAGAAGTGGCAATGAGCAGTTCTTC
15 . TRBJ2-5 TRBV11-3 . CASSSGEGAVETQYF TGTGCCAGCAGCTCCGGCGAAGGGGCAGTAGAGACCCAGTACTTC
15 once TRBJ2-7 TRBV5-1 TRBD2 CASSLGAGASYEQYF TGCGCCAGCAGCTTGGGCGCGGGAGCTTCCTACGAGCAGTACTTC
16 . TRBJ1-3 TRBV5-6 TRBD1 CASSLNRGLSGNTIYF TGTGCCAGCAGCTTAAATAGGGGGCTCTCTGGAAACACCATATATTTT
16 . TRBJ2-7 TRBV27 TRBD2 CATKEEGAGGGYEQYF TGTGCCACCAAAGAGGAGGGAGCGGGAGGAGGCTACGAGCAGTACTTC
16 once TRBJ1-4 TRBV15 TRBD1 CATSREKTGSNEKLFF TGTGCCACCAGCAGAGAGAAGACAGGGTCTAATGAAAAACTGTTTTTT
18 . TRBJ1-6 TRBV18 . CASSPLGGASSYNSPLHF TGTGCCAGCTCACCGCTGGGGGGGGCAAGCTCCTATAATTCACCCCTCCACTTT
16 . TRBJ1-4 TRBV18 . CASSPQGMWTNEKLFF TGTGCCAGCTCACCGCAGGGAATGTGGACTAATGAAAAACTGTTTTTT
13 . TRBJ2-7 TRBV19 . CATSRTGTYEQYF TGTGCCACAAGCCGAACAGGGACCTACGAGCAGTACTTC
15 . TRBJ1-5 TRBV4-1 . CASSHQTDSNQPQHF TGCGCCAGCAGCCACCAGACAGATAGCAATCAGCCCCAGCATTTT
14 few TRBJ1-5 TRBV30 . CAWSAHTSNQPQHF TGTGCCTGGAGTGCCCACACTAGCAATCAGCCCCAGCATTTT
14 . TRBJ2-3 TRBV10-3 TRBD2 CAISLAGDTDTQYF TGTGCCATCAGTTTAGCGGGGGACACAGATACGCAGTATTTT
15 . TRBJ1-4 TRBV5-1 . CASSPFGGTNEKLFF TGCGCCAGCAGCCCATTCGGAGGGACTAATGAAAAACTGTTTTTT
15 . TRBJ1-2 TRBV29-1 TRBD1 CSVGRQGAGPYGYTF TGCAGCGTTGGGCGACAGGGGGCGGGACCCTATGGCTACACCTTC
13 . TRBJ1-3 TRBV7-6 . CASSPRLGNTIYF TGTGCCAGCAGCCCCCGACTCGGGAACACCATATATTTT
13 once TRBJ1-2 TRBV7-3 . CASSAKTGSGYTF TGTGCCAGCAGTGCGAAAACAGGGAGCGGCTACACCTTC
14 . TRBJ1-5 TRBV30 . CAWSKWSSNQPQHF TGTGCCTGGAGTAAGTGGAGTAGCAATCAGCCCCAGCATTTT
17 . TRBJ2-7 TRBV10-3 TRBD2 CAISGTTSGNPRDEQYF TGTGCCATCAGTGGGACGACTAGCGGGAATCCTCGGGACGAGCAGTACTTC
12 . TRBJ2-7 TRBV7-2 . CASSSPGAEQYF TGTGCCAGCAGCTCCCCAGGGGCCGAGCAGTACTTC
15 . TRBJ1-1 TRBV15 . CATSRDSKGGTEAFF TGTGCCACCAGCAGAGATTCAAAGGGGGGGACTGAAGCTTTCTTT
16 . TRBJ2-7 TRBV5-5 TRBD2 CASSSSTSWRDYEQYF TGTGCCAGCAGCTCCTCGACTAGCTGGAGGGACTACGAGCAGTACTTC
15 . TRBJ2-2 TRBV19 . CASREGQLNTGELFF TGTGCCAGTAGGGAAGGACAGCTTAACACCGGGGAGCTGTTTTTT
17 . TRBJ2-7 TRBV18 TRBD2 CASSIGLAGASSYEQYF TGTGCCAGCTCAATAGGACTAGCGGGGGCCAGCTCCTACGAGCAGTACTTC